The 25 T cell receptor beta chains given below trace back to one sample, sequenced in a study of identical twins. TCRdb re-called the 5' RACE reads with MiXCR, one entry per CDR3 protein. Here the sample spans 500,000 to 600,000 distinct CDR3 sequences, about 20% being singletons. The data also belong to a second study, concerning T cells expressing NK-cell markers.

Sequenced input: CD4+ T cells sorted from blood. Receptor source: a woman between 18 and 30 years old in good health.

This chain links TRBV12-3 or TRBV12-4 with TRBJ2-1, with TRBD2 matching over 13 bases. Trimming removed 4 bases from V and 0 bases from J; junction bases left unmatched: 15. CDR3 length: 21 amino acids. CDR3 region: CASSYRSTGLAGISSYNEQFF. As DNA, the CDR3 is TGTGCCAGCAGTTATCGCTCAACGGGACTAGCGGGGATCAGCTCCTACAATGAGCAGTTCTTC.

This chain joins TRBV20-1 and TRBJ2-1; D might be TRBD1 or TRBD2, each matching 5 bases. Trimming took off 2 bases at V and 10 bases at J, with 15 bases between the two ends. Germline V gene data show CDR1 as DFQATT and CDR2 as SNEGSKA (reference sequence). The CDR3 contains 13 residues. As DNA, the CDR3 is TGCAGTGCTAGATGGGGTGGCAGGGACGAGCAGTTCTTC. Its translation: CSARWGGRDEQFF.

Only a few counts were recorded for this clonotype. The rearrangement joins TRBV14 to TRBJ1-6; D is unresolved. CDR3 length: 17 residues. Germline values: CDR1 SGHDN, CDR2 FVKESK. V lost 1 base and J 0 bases, leaving 10 bases between the germline ends. The CDR3, as DNA: TGTGCCAGCAGCCAAGGACGGCCTAGCTCCTATAATTCACCCCTCCACTTT. Amino acid sequence: CASSQGRPSSYNSPLHF. The whole variable domain, remainder taken from reference TRBV14 and TRBJ1-6, is EAGVTQFPSHSVIEKGQTVTLRCDPISGHDNLYWYRRVMGKEIKFLLHFVKESKQDESGMPNNRFLAERTGGTYSTLKVQPAELEDSGVYFCASSQGRPSSYNSPLHFGNGTRLTVT.

This clonotype was counted only a few times. The gene calls are TRBV6-2 or TRBV6-3 and TRBJ2-5; no clear D. Germline CDR1 and CDR2: MNHEY and SVGEGT. Trimming left V 3 bases short and J 0 bases short, with 11 bases between. CDR3 size: 15 residues. CDR3 region: CASSYPAAYQETQYF. The DNA for the CDR3 is TGTGCCAGCAGTTATCCGGCGGCGTACCAAGAGACCCAGTACTTC.

The chain combines TRBV18 with TRBJ2-6; 7 positions agree with TRBD1. Germline assignment: CDR1 KGHSH and CDR2 LQKENI. V trimming: 6 bases; J trimming: 4 bases; junction bases outside the gene matches: 12. The CDR3 extends over 17 amino acids. The CDR3 DNA is TGTGCCAGCTCGGTCAATTCACAGGGGACCGGGGCCAACGTCCTGACTTTC. Its translation is CASSVNSQGTGANVLTF.

This clonotype was picked up a small number of times. The chain links TRBV20-1 to TRBJ1-2; unclear D gene. Germline V lookup: CDR1 DFQATT, CDR2 SNEGSKA (reference sequence). The V end lost 5 bases, the J end lost 4 bases, and 14 bases lay between the germline ends. The CDR3 has 13 residues. The CDR3 loop is CSASVLGSYGYTF. CDR3 sequence (DNA): TGCAGTGCTTCTGTTTTGGGCAGCTATGGCTACACCTTC.

This clonotype was seen more than once but under ten times. DNA for the CDR3: TGCAGTGCTACCCAGGGAGCGGGGAATGAAAAACTGTTTTTT. Protein sequence: CSATQGAGNEKLFF. The J gene is TRBJ1-4, the V gene TRBV20-1; D possibly corresponds to TRBD1 (5 bases). The V end was cut by 4 bases, the J end by 5 bases, with 14 bases between. This CDR3 has 14 residues. Germline CDR1 DFQATT, CDR2 SNEGSKA (reference sequence).

This sequence joins TRBV30 and TRBJ2-3; no firm D call. Germline CDR1 reads GTSNPN; CDR2 reads SVGIG (reference sequence). V lost 2 bases and J 3 bases, leaving 3 bases between the germline ends. The CDR3 is 11 residues long. CDR3 DNA sequence: TGTGCCTGGAGTTGGACAGATACGCAGTATTTT. It encodes CAWSWTDTQYF.

The chain uses TRBV7-2 and TRBJ2-7; 8 bases fit TRBD2. There are 14 residues in the CDR3. V trimming: 3 bases; J trimming: 5 bases; junction bases outside the gene matches: 6. From germline, CDR1 is SGHTA and CDR2 FQGNSA. Here the CDR3 reads CASSLAGTSNEQYF. The DNA for the CDR3 is TGTGCCAGCAGCTTGGCCGGGACTAGTAACGAGCAGTACTTC.

The genes are TRBV29-1 and TRBJ2-5, with 11 bases fitting TRBD1. The CDR3 is made up of 14 amino acids. Germline CDR1 and CDR2: SQVTM and ANQGSEA. Losses at the gene ends were 5 bases for V and 4 bases for J; bases not matched to a gene: 6. The DNA of the CDR3 is TGCAGCGTTTCAGGACAGGGGGCTGGAGAGACCCAGTACTTC. Translating it yields CSVSGQGAGETQYF.

The rearrangement links TRBV6-2 or TRBV6-3 to TRBJ2-3; 7 bases map to TRBD2. Germline loops: CDR1 MNHEY, CDR2 SVGEGT. J lost 2 bases, V lost 6 bases, and 11 bases had no gene match. The CDR3 loop spans 16 amino acids. The CDR3 protein is CASSDDPGGTTDTQYF. CDR3 in DNA: TGTGCCAGCAGCGATGACCCCGGGGGGACCACAGATACGCAGTATTTT.

J is TRBJ2-5 and V is TRBV5-1; TRBD2 agrees at 11 bases. V gave up 4 bases and J gave up 2 bases; unmatched junction bases: 4. The CDR3 has 15 residues. CDR1 SGHRS and CDR2 YFSETQ come from the germline V gene. CDR3 loop: CASSVGTSGQETQYF. Written as DNA, the CDR3 is TGCGCCAGCAGCGTCGGGACTAGCGGACAAGAGACCCAGTACTTC. Full variable domain (outside the CDR3, taken from reference TRBV5-1 and TRBJ2-5): KAGVTQTPRYLIKTRGQQVTLSCSPISGHRSVSWYQQTPGQGLQFLFEYFSETQRNKGNFPGRFSGRQFSNSRSEMNVSTLELGDSALYLCASSVGTSGQETQYFGPGTRLLVL.

The rearrangement uses TRBV4-2 and TRBJ2-7; 7 bases line up with TRBD1. The CDR3 has 14 residues. Germline CDR1 reads LGHNA; CDR2 reads YNFKEQ. V gave up 0 bases and J gave up 3 bases; unmatched junction bases: 2. The DNA for the CDR3 is TGTGCCAGCAGCCAAGAGCACAGGGGCTACGAGCAGTACTTC. It translates to CASSQEHRGYEQYF.

The V call is TRBV9, the J call TRBJ2-3; D is ambiguous. The V gene lost 0 bases and the J gene lost 2 bases, with 7 bases spanning the gap. The CDR3 is 14 residues long. CDR1 is SGDLS and CDR2 is YYNGEE in the germline V gene. The CDR3 sequence is CASSVAGHTDTQYF. CDR3 nucleotide sequence: TGTGCCAGCAGCGTAGCTGGGCACACAGATACGCAGTATTTT.

This clonotype was seen a handful of times. This chain joins TRBV20-1 and TRBJ2-5, with 13 bases that match TRBD2. The junction had 10 bases not matched to a gene; V was cut back by 5 bases and J by 7 bases. The CDR3 spans 15 residues. Germline assignment: CDR1 DFQATT and CDR2 SNEGSKA (reference sequence). The CDR3 sequence is CSARARTSGGGTQYF. Written as DNA, the CDR3 is TGCAGTGCTCGGGCCCGGACTAGCGGGGGCGGGACCCAGTACTTC.

This clonotype was picked up one time. The chain links TRBV7-8 to TRBJ2-2, with 7 bases aligning to TRBD2. Germline V lookup: CDR1 SGHVS, CDR2 FQNEAQ. The CDR3 extends over 14 amino acids. V gave up 3 bases and J gave up 7 bases; unmatched junction bases: 5. This CDR3 is CASSLASGIGELFF. The DNA of the CDR3 is TGTGCCAGCAGCTTGGCTAGCGGCATCGGGGAGCTGTTTTTT.

This chain joins TRBV10-1 and TRBJ2-1, with D possibly TRBD2 on 6 matching bases. Per germline, CDR1 WNHNN and CDR2 SYGVQD (reference sequence). This CDR3 is built from 15 residues. V lost 3 bases, J lost 3 bases, and 12 bases lay in between. The CDR3 is CASSESTSYYNEQFF. The CDR3 DNA follows: TGCGCCAGCAGTGAAAGTACTAGCTACTACAATGAGCAGTTCTTC.

This clonotype turned up a few times. This chain links TRBV11-2 with TRBJ2-1; perhaps TRBD2 as D (5 bases). This CDR3 spans 17 amino acids. Germline lookup yields CDR1 SGHAT and CDR2 FQNNGV. Trimming took off 0 bases at V and 6 bases at J, with 18 bases between the two ends. CDR3 bases: TGTGCCAGCAGCTTAGAATCCACCGGGATAGTGGGCAATGAGCAGTTCTTC. Protein product: CASSLESTGIVGNEQFF.

The chain is built from TRBV6-5 and TRBJ1-2, with 9 positions matching TRBD1. V gave up 0 bases and J gave up 13 bases; unmatched junction bases: 15. Looked up from germline, CDR1 is MNHEY and CDR2 is SVGAGI. This CDR3 is 16 amino acids long. The CDR3 loop is CASSYSISGTGSPFTF. The CDR3 nucleotides are TGTGCCAGCAGTTACTCGATTTCCGGGACAGGGTCGCCGTTCACCTTC.

This clonotype turned up a few times. V and J are TRBV12-5 and TRBJ2-5; 11 bases are a match to TRBD2. V lost 7 bases to trimming and J lost 4 bases; unmatched junction nucleotides: 11. Germline CDR1 LGHNT, CDR2 FRNRAP. This CDR3 is built from 16 residues. As DNA, the CDR3 is TGTGCTAGTGCCCCGCCGGGACTAGCGGTAGGAGAGACCCAGTACTTC. Its protein product is CASAPPGLAVGETQYF.

The chain has TRBV9 and TRBJ1-1, with D possibly matching TRBD1 (6 bases). The germline V gene encodes CDR1 SGDLS and CDR2 YYNGEE. Trimming left V 4 bases short and J 5 bases short, with 18 bases between. This CDR3 contains 15 residues. The CDR3 DNA is TGTGCCAGCAGCCCTCAACAGGGTAGGTTGACTGAAGCTTTCTTT. This sequence encodes CASSPQQGRLTEAFF.

This CDR3 is CASRGPGQGTEAFF. In DNA form, the CDR3 reads TGTGCCAGCAGGGGCCCCGGACAGGGGACTGAAGCTTTCTTT. V is TRBV25-1 and J is TRBJ1-1; 9 bases are shared with TRBD1. This CDR3 has 14 amino acids. Per the germline V gene, CDR1 is MGHDK and CDR2 is SYGVNS. V was clipped by 6 bases and J by 5 bases; unmatched bases: 7.

This chain links TRBV27 with TRBJ1-2, with D perhaps matching TRBD1 (6 bases). The germline V gene has CDR1 MNHEY and CDR2 SMNVEV (reference sequence). V gave up 3 bases and J gave up 2 bases, with 16 bases separating them. The CDR3 totals 16 residues. CDR3 residues: CASSFSSTGTNYGYTF. DNA for the CDR3: TGTGCCAGCAGTTTCTCGTCGACCGGGACAAACTATGGCTACACCTTC.

V usage is TRBV20-1 and J usage is TRBJ1-5; TRBD1 aligns across 7 bases. CDR3 length: 13 residues. CDR1 and CDR2 (germline): DFQATT, SNEGSKA (reference sequence). V shed 3 bases, J shed 4 bases, and the junction held 3 bases outside the gene matches. CDR3 DNA: TGCAGTGCTAGCCGACAGGGAAATCAGCCCCAGCATTTT. Translating gives CSASRQGNQPQHF.

The chain joins TRBV19 to TRBJ2-1; 7 bases map to TRBD2. The CDR3 contains 13 residues. Germline CDR1 is LNHDA and CDR2 is SQIVND (reference sequence). Unmatched junction bases numbered 4, after V lost 5 bases and J lost 6 bases. CDR3 coding DNA: TGTGCCAGTAGTCGGACTAGGCCCAATGAGCAGTTCTTC. It is translated as CASSRTRPNEQFF.